This entry features one T cell receptor (beta chain) sequence. Antigen: not known. In germline, CDR1 is LNHDA, CDR2 SQIVND (reference sequence). V dropped 9 bases and J dropped 7 bases, with 16 bases sitting between them. The CDR3 is made up of 14 amino acids. These data come from a study of CD8+CD57+ T cells in acquired aplastic anemia. The overall study: Roughly 3 ug was the average amount of DNA from sorted CD4+ and CD8+ cells.

The study, taken as a whole, reports: Significance was not reached for CD8+ Simpson's diversity between patients and controls. Patients and controls were found to share more than 25 CD8+ CDR3 sequences.

Using genomic DNA as the template, TCR beta VDJ and CDR3 profiling was carried out. One entry per CDR3 protein, called by TCRdb with MiXCR from the reads. The sample shows about 190,000 distinct CDR3 sequences, 64% of them seen only once. The sequencing input was sorted CD4+, CD8+, or CD8+CD57+ T cells (not recorded which) from PBMCs. This sequence was found in a human donor with severe aplastic anemia or a healthy control (not recorded which). The rearrangement uses TRBV19 and TRBJ1-6, with D possibly matching TRBD1 (6 bases). The CDR3 nucleotides read TGTGCCAGCACAAAGGGGGTCGTGAATTCACCCCTCCACTTT. Its translation: CASTKGVVNSPLHF.